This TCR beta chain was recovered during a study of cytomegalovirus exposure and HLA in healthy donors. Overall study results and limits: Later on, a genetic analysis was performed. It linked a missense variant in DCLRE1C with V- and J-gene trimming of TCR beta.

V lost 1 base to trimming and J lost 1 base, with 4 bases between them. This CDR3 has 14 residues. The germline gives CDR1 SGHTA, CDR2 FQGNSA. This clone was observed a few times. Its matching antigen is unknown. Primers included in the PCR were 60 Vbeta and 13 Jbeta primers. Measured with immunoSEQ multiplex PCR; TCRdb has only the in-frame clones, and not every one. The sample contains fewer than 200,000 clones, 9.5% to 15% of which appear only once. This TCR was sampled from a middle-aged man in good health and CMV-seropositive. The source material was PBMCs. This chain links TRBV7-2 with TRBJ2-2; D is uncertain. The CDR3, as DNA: TGTGCCAGCAGCTTAGTAGTGAACACCGGGGAGCTGTTTTTT. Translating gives CASSLVVNTGELFF.